The 17 T cell receptor beta chains below come from one sample, sequenced in a study of PD-1 blockade in classical Hodgkin lymphoma. The method was immunoSEQ multiplex PCR; TCRdb's version includes in-frame clones alone and lacks a portion of them. This table holds 50,000 or so clones, just under 75% found once. Exposure to brentuximab vedotin varied, and each patient had relapsed following autologous stem cell transplantation. This specimen was peripheral blood mononuclear cells (PBMCs), taken before the second cycle of nivolumab. Receptor source: a human donor with classical Hodgkin lymphoma.

The chain links TRBV30 to TRBJ2-1, with 9 bases that match TRBD2. CDR3 size: 14 residues. V lost 0 bases and J lost 9; bases outside the gene matches: 6. From germline, CDR1 is GTSNPN and CDR2 SVGIG (reference sequence). This CDR3 reads CAWSVWLAGSEQFF. The DNA of the CDR3 is TGTGCCTGGAGTGTATGGCTAGCGGGAAGTGAGCAGTTCTTC.

The V call is TRBV7-7, the J call TRBJ2-5, with 7 positions matching TRBD2. After removal of 1 base from V and 5 bases from J, the junction contained 7 bases not matched to a gene. Germline V gives CDR1 SSHAT, CDR2 FNYEAQ (reference sequence). The CDR3 extends over 15 amino acids. This CDR3 reads CASSLGLAEMETQYF. DNA of the CDR3: TGTGCCAGCAGCTTAGGTCTAGCGGAAATGGAGACCCAGTACTTC.

The CDR3: CASTPMAGGPDTQYF. The CDR3 bases are TGTGCCAGCACCCCCATGGCGGGAGGTCCTGATACGCAGTATTTT. The rearrangement uses TRBV11-1 and TRBJ2-3, with 8 positions matching TRBD2. This CDR3 is 15 amino acids long. After removal of 7 bases from V and 6 bases from J, the junction contained 12 bases not matched to a gene. Germline CDR1 SGHAT, CDR2 FQDESV (reference sequence).

The chain carries TRBV9 and TRBJ2-1; D is perhaps TRBD2 (5 bases). In germline, CDR1 is SGDLS, CDR2 YYNGEE. This CDR3 comprises 16 residues. V was clipped by 0 bases and J by 0 bases, with 10 bases between them. CDR3 loop: CASSVVSGSSYNEQFF. The CDR3 coding sequence is TGTGCCAGCAGCGTAGTAAGCGGAAGCTCCTACAATGAGCAGTTCTTC.

A remark on this clone: The same CDR3 is also encoded by other DNA sequences in this sample. The CDR3 nucleotides read TGCGCCAGCAGCTTGAGGCCAGGGAATACAGATACGCAGTATTTT. It translates to CASSLRPGNTDTQYF. The rearrangement links TRBV5-1 to TRBJ2-3, with D maybe TRBD1 (5 bases). The CDR3 has 15 amino acids. V lost 1 base and J lost 3, with 12 bases in between. Looked up from germline, CDR1 is SGHRS and CDR2 is YFSETQ. The entire variable domain, with the rest obtained from reference TRBV5-1 and TRBJ2-3, is as follows: KAGVTQTPRYLIKTRGQQVTLSCSPISGHRSVSWYQQTPGQGLQFLFEYFSETQRNKGNFPGRFSGRQFSNSRSEMNVSTLELGDSALYLCASSLRPGNTDTQYFGPGTRLTVL.

The rearrangement joins TRBV6-6 to TRBJ2-5; the D gene is possibly TRBD1 (6 bases). The J call may be wrong; the DNA end is better matched by TRBJ2-7. The CDR3 length is 14 residues. Per germline, CDR1 MNHNY and CDR2 SVGAGI (reference sequence). DNA for the CDR3: TGTGCCAGCAGTTACGGGCAGGGGATCTACGAGCAGTACTTC. It specifies CASSYGQGIYEQYF.

The rearrangement uses TRBV29-1 and TRBJ2-1; 7 nucleotides agree with TRBD2. Germline V CDR1 and CDR2: SQVTM, ANQGSEA. V lost 6 bases and J lost 4; bases outside the gene matches: 12. The CDR3 is made up of 15 amino acids. This CDR3 is CSVPGLAGWYNEQFF. As DNA, the CDR3 is TGCAGCGTCCCCGGGTTAGCGGGCTGGTACAATGAGCAGTTCTTC.

The chain carries TRBV28 and TRBJ2-3; 9 positions agree with TRBD1. CDR1 and CDR2 from the germline V gene are MDHEN and SYDVKM. The CDR3 is made up of 16 amino acids. V shed 11 bases and J 0 bases; nucleotides not matched to a gene: 12. Here the CDR3 DNA reads TGTGCCCCCCGGACAGGGGCAGGGGCTAGCACAGATACGCAGTATTTT. Translation gives CAPRTGAGASTDTQYF.

This clone was seen more than once but under ten times. The rearrangement links TRBV7-9 to TRBJ2-7, with 7 bases that match TRBD1. This CDR3 region has 14 residues. Germline lookup yields CDR1 SEHNR and CDR2 FQNEAQ (reference sequence). J was trimmed by 7 bases and V by 0 bases; bases with no gene match: 6. CDR3: CASSLALDRREQYF. CDR3 in DNA: TGTGCCAGCAGCTTAGCTCTGGACAGGAGGGAGCAGTACTTC.

V is TRBV5-1 and J is TRBJ2-1; D may be TRBD2 (6 bases). Trimming pared 3 bases from V and 8 bases from J, leaving 15 bases between. Germline CDR1 and CDR2: SGHRS and YFSETQ. The CDR3 length is 14 residues. The CDR3 here is CASSSYPGSDEQFF. CDR3 DNA: TGCGCCAGCAGCTCGTACCCCGGGAGCGATGAGCAGTTCTTC.

The chain couples TRBV28 to TRBJ1-3; D is ambiguous. Trimming shortened V by 4 bases and J by 0 bases, and 7 bases separated the two germline ends. CDR3 length equals 14 residues. Germline values: CDR1 MDHEN, CDR2 SYDVKM. In DNA form, the CDR3 reads TGTGCCAGCAGTTGGGCGATCTCTGGAAACACCATATATTTT. Protein: CASSWAISGNTIYF.

This sequence joins TRBV7-3 and TRBJ2-7; 12 bases match TRBD2. The trim removed 2 bases at V and 6 bases at J, leaving 5 bases unmatched. In germline, CDR1 is SGHTA, CDR2 FQGTGA. The CDR3 has 15 residues. The CDR3 bases are TGTGCCAGCAGCTTAGGACTAGCGGGGCCTGTCGAGCAGTACTTC. Protein: CASSLGLAGPVEQYF.

The V call is TRBV6-5, the J call TRBJ1-5; D remains unclear. Between the trimmed V and J ends, which lost 6 bases and 7 bases, there was a span of 13 bases. The V gene's germline CDR1 is MNHEY and CDR2 SVGAGI. CDR3 length: 13 residues. CDR3 nucleotide sequence: TGTGCCAGCAGGATATCCCTAAACCAGCCCCAGCATTTT. Translation gives CASRISLNQPQHF.

This rearrangement joins TRBV7-3 to TRBJ2-2, with D unclear. The germline V gene has CDR1 SGHTA and CDR2 FQGTGA. CDR3 size: 12 residues. Trimming shortened V by 2 bases and J by 7 bases, and 5 bases separated the two germline ends. The CDR3 bases are TGTGCCAGCAGCTTATTAGGCGGGGAGCTGTTTTTT. It translates to CASSLLGGELFF.

The chain has TRBV7-9 and TRBJ2-5, with 8 bases that match TRBD1. CDR3 length: 16 residues. Unmatched junction bases numbered 16, after V lost 4 bases and J lost 9 bases. Germline V gene sequence: CDR1 SEHNR, CDR2 FQNEAQ (reference sequence). The DNA for the CDR3 is TGTGCCAGCAGCTCAACCCCCGGGACAGGACATAGGGCCCAGTACTTC. It encodes CASSSTPGTGHRAQYF.

The chain has TRBV4-1 and TRBJ2-7; D gene uncertain. The ends were cut back, 4 bases at V and 7 bases at J, with 14 bases in the middle. The CDR3 is made up of 13 amino acids. Germline V CDR1 and CDR2: MGHRA, YSYEKL. CDR3 bases: TGCGCCAGCAGCCCTCAAGATGCGGTAGAGCAGTACTTC. Its translation is CASSPQDAVEQYF.

The chain carries TRBV6-5 and TRBJ1-1; unclear D gene. Germline V lookup: CDR1 MNHEY, CDR2 SVGAGI. CDR3 length equals 15 residues. The V end was cut by 0 bases, the J end by 1 base, with 9 bases between. The CDR3 region is CASSYSRRQNTEAFF. The DNA of the CDR3 is TGTGCCAGCAGTTACTCGAGACGGCAGAACACTGAAGCTTTCTTT.